This is a list of T cell receptor beta chains from one sample in a study of cytomegalovirus exposure and HLA in healthy donors. Libraries were prepared by immunoSEQ multiplex PCR; TCRdb keeps only in-frame clonotypes and omits some of them. The sample contains approximately 140,000 clones, 60% to 80% of which appear only once. Material for sequencing was PBMCs. The origin of the receptors is a male donor in good health and CMV-seronegative. CDR3s include the opening cysteine and the closing phenylalanine or tryptophan. D genes are given only for firm matches. The size entry is marked missing in some rows and otherwise reads once, few, many or a size class.

>TRBV29-1|TRBD1|TRBJ2-1|few
CSAIQGGYNEQFF
TGCAGCGCGATACAGGGGGGATACAATGAGCAGTTCTTC
>TRBV19|-|TRBJ1-4|-
CASSPPAAKLFF
TGTGCCAGTAGTCCCCCCGCGGCAAAACTGTTTTTT
>TRBV4-1|-|TRBJ1-2|once
CASRGAADSAKGANYGYTF
TGCGCCAGCAGGGGAGCCGCGGACAGCGCAAAAGGGGCGAACTATGGCTACACCTTC
>TRBV7-9|-|TRBJ2-2|few
CASSAWDIRNTGELFF
TGTGCCAGCAGCGCGTGGGACATCAGGAACACCGGGGAGCTGTTTTTT
>TRBV4-2|-|TRBJ1-6|-
CASSPIKTGGFDSPLHF
TGTGCCAGCAGCCCCATTAAGACAGGCGGATTCGATTCACCCCTCCACTTT
>TRBV9|-|TRBJ2-2|-
CASSVTGKAGELFF
TGTGCCAGCAGCGTCACAGGGAAGGCCGGGGAGCTGTTTTTT
>TRBV21-1|-|TRBJ1-5|-
CASSKSLDRGPGQPQHF
TGTGCCAGCAGCAAATCATTAGACAGGGGGCCGGGTCAGCCCCAGCATTTT
>TRBV18|TRBD1|TRBJ1-1|once
CASSPRQGMSIF
TGTGCCAGCTCACCTAGACAGGGGATGTCGATCTTT
>TRBV7-6|TRBD1|TRBJ2-4|-
CASSSRTGEKNIQYF
TGTGCCAGCAGCTCCCGAACAGGGGAAAAAAACATTCAGTACTTC
>TRBV6-6|TRBD1|TRBJ1-3|once
CAIRQGAIGNTIYF
TGTGCCATAAGACAGGGGGCGATCGGAAACACCATATATTTT
>TRBV9|-|TRBJ1-1|-
CASSGSTANTEAFF
TGTGCCAGCAGCGGCTCGACAGCCAACACTGAAGCTTTCTTT
>TRBV6-6|-|TRBJ2-3|-
CASSYLTVGGADTQYF
TGTGCCAGCAGTTACCTAACTGTCGGGGGAGCAGATACGCAGTATTTT
>TRBV18|-|TRBJ1-2|-
CASSPFFNYGYTF
TGTGCCAGCTCACCATTCTTTAACTATGGCTACACCTTC
>TRBV7-8|TRBD1|TRBJ1-5|-
CASSQGRGRDQPQHF
TGCGCCAGCAGCCAAGGAAGGGGGCGGGATCAGCCCCAGCATTTT
>TRBV7-2|-|TRBJ1-3|-
CASSLAQGSSGNTIYF
TGTGCCAGCAGCTTAGCTCAGGGTTCCTCTGGAAACACCATATATTTT
>TRBV4-1|-|TRBJ1-2|-
CASSQRTEANYGYTF
TGCGCCAGCAGCCAAAGGACAGAAGCTAACTATGGCTACACCTTC
>TRBV6-6|-|TRBJ2-3|-
CASSYSGDRGTDTQYF
TGTGCCAGCAGCTACTCCGGGGATAGGGGCACAGATACGCAGTATTTT
>TRBV5-6|TRBD1|TRBJ2-1|-
CASISRGQNEQFF
TGTGCCAGCATCTCTCGGGGACAGAATGAGCAGTTCTTC
>TRBV10-1|TRBD2|TRBJ2-1|-
CASSESSRGVGEQFF
TGCGCCAGCAGTGAGTCTTCGCGGGGGGTGGGTGAGCAGTTCTTC
>TRBV5-1|TRBD2|TRBJ2-2|-
CASSWTSGGTGELFF
TGCGCCAGCAGCTGGACTAGCGGGGGAACCGGGGAGCTGTTTTTT
>TRBV5-4|-|TRBJ1-1|-
CASSLRGTNTEAFF
TGTGCCAGCAGCTTGAGGGGAACCAACACTGAAGCTTTCTTT
>TRBV7-9|-|TRBJ1-2|-
CSSSSSLWTAFNYGYTF
TGTTCCAGCAGCTCCTCCTTATGGACAGCTTTTAACTATGGCTACACCTTC
>TRBV6-5|-|TRBJ1-2|-
CASSYKQGKHYGYTF
TGTGCCAGCAGTTACAAACAGGGAAAACACTATGGCTACACCTTC
>TRBV4-2|-|TRBJ2-5|once
CASSQGGRTEETQYF
TGTGCCAGCAGCCAAGGAGGCAGGACAGAAGAGACCCAGTACTTC
>TRBV29-1|TRBD1|TRBJ1-1|-
CSVTPGTVYTEAFF
TGCAGCGTTACCCCCGGGACAGTCTACACTGAAGCTTTCTTT
>TRBV30|-|TRBJ1-6|-
CAWSVAGPLHF
TGTGCCTGGAGTGTGGCGGGACCCCTCCACTTT
>TRBV2|TRBD1|TRBJ1-5|-
CASSGQAPRQPQHF
TGTGCCAGCAGCGGACAGGCCCCCCGGCAGCCCCAGCATTTT
>TRBV4-3|-|TRBJ2-5|once
CASSQGNRQETQYF
TGCGCCAGCAGCCAAGGAAATAGACAAGAGACCCAGTACTTC
>TRBV19|TRBD1|TRBJ2-4|-
CASSSPGQIAKNIQYF
TGTGCCAGTAGTTCGCCGGGACAGATAGCCAAAAACATTCAGTACTTC
>TRBV10-3|-|TRBJ2-1|-
CAITEDLDNEQFF
TGTGCCATCACAGAGGACTTGGACAATGAGCAGTTCTTC
>TRBV9|TRBD2|TRBJ2-2|few
CASSVVTSGMNTGELFF
TGTGCCAGCAGCGTAGTCACTAGCGGGATGAACACCGGGGAGCTGTTTTTT
>TRBV7-9|-|TRBJ2-2|-
CASSPRTAITGELFF
TGTGCCAGCAGCCCCCGGACAGCCATCACCGGGGAGCTGTTTTTT
>TRBV6-1|TRBD1|TRBJ1-5|few
CASSPTGPNQPQHF
TGTGCCAGCAGTCCGACAGGGCCAAATCAGCCCCAGCATTTT
>TRBV6-1|TRBD2|TRBJ2-5|-
CASSGRAGVQETQYF
TGTGCCAGCAGCGGGAGAGCGGGGGTCCAAGAGACCCAGTACTTC
>TRBV7-8|-|TRBJ2-7|-
CASSLVGRGLSYEQYF
TGTGCCAGCAGCTTAGTGGGCAGGGGTCTCTCCTACGAGCAGTACTTC
>TRBV5-1|-|TRBJ1-4|-
CASSSGWLGGEKLFF
TGCGCCAGCAGCAGTGGCTGGCTAGGTGGTGAAAAACTGTTTTTT
>TRBV30|TRBD1|TRBJ2-3|-
CAWNDREDTQYF
TGTGCCTGGAACGACAGGGAGGATACGCAGTATTTT
>TRBV6-1|-|TRBJ2-1|-
CASSELYSYNEQFF
TGTGCCAGCAGTGAATTGTACAGCTACAATGAGCAGTTCTTC
>TRBV5-1|TRBD1|TRBJ1-1|-
CASSLQGASQAAEAFF
TGCGCCAGCAGCTTGCAGGGGGCCTCCCAGGCGGCTGAAGCTTTCTTT
>TRBV28|-|TRBJ2-5|few
CASSLSGGLGETQYF
TGTGCCAGCAGTTTAAGTGGGGGACTCGGGGAGACCCAGTACTTC
>TRBV29-1|-|TRBJ2-7|-
CSVESRSGGPSEQYF
TGCAGCGTTGAATCAAGGTCCGGGGGGCCCAGCGAGCAGTACTTC
>TRBV19|TRBD1|TRBJ2-3|-
CASEDRATDTQYF
TGTGCCAGTGAGGACAGGGCCACAGATACGCAGTATTTT
>TRBV7-9|-|TRBJ1-3|once
CASSLTGSSGNTIYF
TGTGCCAGCAGCTTAACGGGAAGCTCTGGAAACACCATATATTTT
>TRBV30|-|TRBJ1-6|few
CAWRVKGTNSPLHF
TGTGCCTGGAGGGTTAAAGGGACAAATTCACCCCTCCACTTT